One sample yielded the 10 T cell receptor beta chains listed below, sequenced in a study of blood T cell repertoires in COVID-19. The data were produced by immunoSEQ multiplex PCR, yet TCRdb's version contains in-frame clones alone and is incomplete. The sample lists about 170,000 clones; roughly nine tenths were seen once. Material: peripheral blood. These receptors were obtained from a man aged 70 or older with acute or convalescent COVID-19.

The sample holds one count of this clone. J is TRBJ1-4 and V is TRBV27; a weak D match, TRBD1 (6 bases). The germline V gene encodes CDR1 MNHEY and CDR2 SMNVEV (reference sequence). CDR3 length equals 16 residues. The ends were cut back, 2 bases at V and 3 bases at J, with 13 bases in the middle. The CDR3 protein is CASSLSAGAANEKLFF. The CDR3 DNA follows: TGTGCCAGCAGTTTAAGTGCGGGGGCTGCTAATGAAAAACTGTTTTTT.

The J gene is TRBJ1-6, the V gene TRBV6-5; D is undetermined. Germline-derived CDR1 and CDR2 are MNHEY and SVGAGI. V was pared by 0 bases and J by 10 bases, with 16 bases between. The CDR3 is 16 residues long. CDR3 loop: CASSYSKIRLGSPLHF. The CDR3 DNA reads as TGTGCCAGCAGTTACTCGAAGATTCGGCTAGGATCACCCCTCCACTTT.

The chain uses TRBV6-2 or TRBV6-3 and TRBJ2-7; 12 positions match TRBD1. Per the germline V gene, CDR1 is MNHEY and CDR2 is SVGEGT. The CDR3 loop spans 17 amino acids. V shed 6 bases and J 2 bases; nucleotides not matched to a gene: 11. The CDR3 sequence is CASSWDRGLGPTYEQYF. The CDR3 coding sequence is TGTGCCAGCAGCTGGGACAGGGGGCTAGGGCCAACCTACGAGCAGTACTTC.

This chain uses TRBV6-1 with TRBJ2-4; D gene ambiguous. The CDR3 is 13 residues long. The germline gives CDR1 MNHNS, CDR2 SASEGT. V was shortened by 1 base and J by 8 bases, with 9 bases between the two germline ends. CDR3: CASSEGVADIQYF. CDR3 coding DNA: TGTGCCAGCAGTGAAGGGGTGGCGGACATTCAGTACTTC.

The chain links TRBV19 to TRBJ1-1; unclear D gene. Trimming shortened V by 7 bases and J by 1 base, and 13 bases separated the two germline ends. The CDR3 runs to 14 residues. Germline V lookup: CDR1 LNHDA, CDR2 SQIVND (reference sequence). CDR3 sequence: CASKHPGENTEAFF. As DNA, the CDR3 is TGTGCCAGTAAGCACCCGGGAGAGAACACTGAAGCTTTCTTT.

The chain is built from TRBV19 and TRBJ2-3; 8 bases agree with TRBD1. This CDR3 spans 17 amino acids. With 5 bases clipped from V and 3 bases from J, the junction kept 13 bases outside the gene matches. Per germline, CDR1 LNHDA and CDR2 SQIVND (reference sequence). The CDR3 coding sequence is TGTGCCAGTAGTTTCGACAGGGGTCGTTTAGATACAGATACGCAGTATTTT. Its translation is CASSFDRGRLDTDTQYF.

CDR3 nucleotide sequence: TGTGCCAGCAGTGCCCTCGGGTCGATACCAGAAGCTTTCTTT. Translation: CASSALGSIPEAFF. The gene calls are TRBV7-2 and TRBJ1-1; D is uncertain. V lost 6 bases, J lost 8 bases, and 19 bases lay in between. CDR3 length: 14 amino acids. CDR1 is SGHTA, CDR2 FQGNSA, per germline. The full variable domain, its missing parts supplied by reference TRBV7-2 and TRBJ1-1, is GAGVSQSPSNKVTEKGKDVELRCDPISGHTALYWYRQSLGQGLEFLIYFQGNSAPDKSGLPSDRFSAERTGGSVSTLTIQRTQQEDSAVYLCASSALGSIPEAFFGQGTRLTVV.

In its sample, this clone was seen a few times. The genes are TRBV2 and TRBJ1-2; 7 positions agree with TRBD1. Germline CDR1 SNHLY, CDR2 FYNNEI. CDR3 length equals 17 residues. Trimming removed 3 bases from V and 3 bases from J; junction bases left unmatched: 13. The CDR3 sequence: CASSEFGTENAHYGYTF. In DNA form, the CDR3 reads TGTGCCAGCAGTGAGTTCGGGACAGAGAACGCACACTATGGCTACACCTTC. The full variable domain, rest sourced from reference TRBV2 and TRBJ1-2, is EPEVTQTPSHQVTQMGQEVILRCVPISNHLYFYWYRQILGQKVEFLVSFYNNEISEKSEIFDDQFSVERPDGSNFTLKIRSTKLEDSAMYFCASSEFGTENAHYGYTFGSGTRLTVV.

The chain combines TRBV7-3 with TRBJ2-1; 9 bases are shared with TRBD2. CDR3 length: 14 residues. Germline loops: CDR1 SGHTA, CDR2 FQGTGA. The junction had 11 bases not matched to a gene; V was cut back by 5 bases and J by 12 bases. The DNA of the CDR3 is TGTGCCAGCAGCCTGGGGACTAGCAGTAAGGTGCAGTTCTTC. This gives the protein CASSLGTSSKVQFF. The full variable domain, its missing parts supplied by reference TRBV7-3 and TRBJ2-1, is GAGVSQTPSNKVTEKGKYVELRCDPISGHTALYWYRQSLGQGPEFLIYFQGTGAADDSGLPNDRFFAVRPEGSVSTLKIQRTERGDSAVYLCASSLGTSSKVQFFGPGTRLTVL.

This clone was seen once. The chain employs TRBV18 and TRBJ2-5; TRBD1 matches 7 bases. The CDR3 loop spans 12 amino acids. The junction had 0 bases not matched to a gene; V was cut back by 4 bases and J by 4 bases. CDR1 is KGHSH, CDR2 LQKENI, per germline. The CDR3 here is CASSRQGETQYF. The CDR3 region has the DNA TGTGCCAGCTCACGACAGGGAGAGACCCAGTACTTC.